This TCR beta chain originates from a study of technical replicates of blood from a handful of donors. Data came from immunoSEQ multiplex PCR; TCRdb stores just in-frame clones and leaves some out. The sample consists of about 70,000 clones, around 97% of them appearing once. V shed 5 bases and J shed 1 base, with 9 bases lying between them. The CDR3 totals 14 residues. From germline, CDR1 is MDHEN and CDR2 SYDVKM. The count of this clone is one. V usage is TRBV28 and J usage is TRBJ1-5; the D gene is possibly TRBD1 (6 bases). Source material: T cells isolated from PBMCs. This TCR was sampled from a human donor in good health. This chain's CDR3 is CASSLGTSNQPQHF. CDR3 nucleotide sequence: TGTGCCAGCAGTCTCGGGACAAGCAATCAGCCCCAGCATTTT. Supplemented by reference TRBV28 and TRBJ1-5, the full variable domain reads DVKVTQSSRYLVKRTGEKVFLECVQDMDHENMFWYRQDPGLGLRLIYFSYDVKMKEKGDIPEGYSVSREKKERFSLILESASTNQTSMYLCASSLGTSNQPQHFGDGTRLSIL.